This T cell receptor beta chain is drawn from a study of OX40 agonist ivuxolimab in advanced cancers. At the level of the study: Every patient in dose escalation had hepatocellular carcinoma, melanoma, renal cell or head and neck cancer. Partial responses were achieved by three patients, one with hepatocellular carcinoma and two with cutaneous melanoma. Overall study findings and caveats: Certain nonresponders additionally had low normalized T-cell clonal expansion.

CDR3 length: 14 residues. Blood sampling was done at baseline, cycle 4 day 1, and cycle 7 day 1. With respect to this clone: Its specificity is unknown.

TCRdb's table, derived via immunoSEQ multiplex PCR, lists solely in-frame clones and lacks some. Of fewer than 80,000 clones listed, around 91% are singletons. V is TRBV21-1 and J is TRBJ1-5. TRBV21-1 is described as a pseudogene. The sequence was obtained from an adult with an advanced solid tumor such as melanoma, head and neck, liver or kidney cancer. The sequenced sample was CD4+ or CD8+ T cells sorted from blood, obtained in a trial of the OX40 agonist ivuxolimab. CDR3 residues: CASSNLTSYQPQHF. The DNA for the CDR3 is TGTGCCAGCAGCAACCTGACCTCCTATCAGCCCCAGCATTTT.